This T cell receptor (beta chain) was identified during a study of blood T cells in healthy people across ages. Regarding the study as a whole: No one knew whether donors had CMV, which possibly confounded expanded clonotype changes. Higher diversity, along with more naive CD4+ cells, distinguished long-lived donors from aged donors.

Comments on this clonotype: The antigen remains unidentified.

Germline loops: CDR1 SGHDT, CDR2 YYEEEE. V lost 2 bases and J 5 bases, leaving 22 bases between the germline ends. The CDR3 loop spans 17 amino acids. Drawing of peripheral blood yielded 8.5 to 10 milliliters from each donor. A J-beta primer mix and a sample-barcoded 5' primer were used in a second PCR of about 7 to 12 cycles. Each TCR beta cDNA got a 12-nucleotide random molecular identifier. Via MiXCR, TCRdb re-called the 5' RACE reads, giving one row per CDR3 protein. The table shows roughly 1,700,000 distinct CDR3 sequences, with about 28% occurring only once. The source material was blood. The origin of this receptor is a woman aged 25 to 45 in good health. V gene TRBV5-6 combines with J gene TRBJ2-5, with D perhaps matching TRBD2 (6 bases). The DNA for the CDR3 is TGTGCCAGCAGCTTACCTCCCGGGACGGGGGTTAGGGAGACCCAGTACTTC. This encodes CASSLPPGTGVRETQYF.